One sample yielded the 30 T cell receptor beta chains listed below, sequenced in a study of T cell repertoires in cytomegalovirus infection (dated by TCRdb to about 2019). Sequencing was performed on an Illumina HiSeq 1500. TCRdb redid the processing of the public reads, applying fastp at Q25 and MiXCR, and retained in-frame beta chains. Rows merge per CDR3 protein into single entries with the most common DNA and genes. For this sample the table gives about 740,000 distinct CDR3 sequences, of which about a third were detected only once. Of the sample, about 2.8% falls within the top ten clones. Sequenced input: PBMCs. These receptors came from a human donor in good health (CMV status not recorded). Some clones in this sample may be carry-over from other donors' samples.

This clonotype was observed a few times. The J gene is TRBJ1-3, the V gene TRBV2; D is possibly TRBD1 (6 bases). CDR1 is SNHLY, CDR2 FYNNEI, per germline. The CDR3 covers 15 residues. V dropped 7 bases and J dropped 3 bases, with 16 bases sitting between them. The CDR3 coding sequence is TGTGCCAGCACCCGAGACAACAGGGTTGGAAACACCATATATTTT. Translated, it gives CASTRDNRVGNTIYF.

J is TRBJ1-4 and V is TRBV10-3; maybe TRBD1 (5 bases). Germline loops: CDR1 ENHRY, CDR2 SYGVKD. V lost 5 bases and J 8 bases, leaving 6 bases between the germline ends. The CDR3 spans 11 residues. CDR3 in DNA: TGTGCCATCAGTCGGGGGGAAAAACTGTTTTTT. Encoded protein: CAISRGEKLFF.

There are many counts of this clonotype. This chain connects TRBV28 to TRBJ1-4; D not certain. V was pared by 2 bases and J by 5 bases, with 6 bases between. This CDR3 has 13 amino acids. Per the germline V gene, CDR1 is MDHEN and CDR2 is SYDVKM. For the CDR3, the DNA is TGTGCCAGCAGTTTACTGGGGAATGAAAAACTGTTTTTT. Amino acid sequence: CASSLLGNEKLFF.

This clonotype was observed once. The chain recombines TRBV9 with TRBJ2-7; possible D gene TRBD2, 6 bases. The length of the CDR3 is 13 residues. V shed 6 bases and J shed 3 bases, with 13 bases lying between them. Germline lookup yields CDR1 SGDLS and CDR2 YYNGEE. The CDR3 loop is CASTAGTGYEQYF. The CDR3 nucleotides are TGTGCCAGCACCGCCGGGACTGGCTACGAGCAGTACTTC.

In its sample, this clonotype was seen a few times. The J gene is TRBJ2-2, the V gene TRBV2, with TRBD1 as a possible D gene (6 bases). Trimming took 1 base from V and 5 from J, leaving 11 bases between them. The CDR3 loop spans 15 amino acids. Per the germline V gene, CDR1 is SNHLY and CDR2 is FYNNEI. The DNA of the CDR3 is TGTGCCAGCAGTGAAGAAGGGGGTGGGACCGGGGAGCTGTTTTTT. Translating gives CASSEEGGGTGELFF.

This clonotype appeared a few times. The V gene is TRBV6-6, the J gene TRBJ2-5, with D uncertain. The CDR3 extends over 14 amino acids. V lost 6 bases to trimming and J lost 1 base, with 12 bases between them. Germline V gene data show CDR1 as MNHNY and CDR2 as SVGAGI (reference sequence). The CDR3: CASSAGLTQETQYF. For the CDR3, the DNA is TGTGCCAGCAGCGCCGGGCTCACCCAAGAGACCCAGTACTTC.

This chain uses TRBV27 with TRBJ2-1; D is perhaps TRBD1 or TRBD2 (5 bases each). The CDR3 runs 16 residues. Per the germline V gene, CDR1 is MNHEY and CDR2 is SMNVEV (reference sequence). The V and J ends lost 3 bases and 4 bases respectively, with 16 bases between them. The CDR3 coding sequence is TGTGCCAGCAGTTTCTTATTGGGGGAGCTTTACAATGAGCAGTTCTTC. This encodes CASSFLLGELYNEQFF.

The chain is built from TRBV7-8 and TRBJ1-5; D unclear. Deletions cut 7 bases from V and 2 bases from J, with 15 bases between. CDR1 and CDR2 from the germline V gene are SGHVS and FQNEAQ. CDR3 size: 15 residues. CDR3 protein: CASNPAVHGNQPQHF. The CDR3 nucleotides read TGTGCCAGCAACCCAGCCGTACATGGCAATCAGCCCCAGCATTTT.

V and J are TRBV25-1 and TRBJ2-7, with D tentatively TRBD1 or TRBD2 (5 bases each). The germline V gene has CDR1 MGHDK and CDR2 SYGVNS. With 7 bases removed from V and 3 bases from J, the gap between germline ends came to 19 bases. CDR3 length equals 15 residues. The CDR3 protein is CASIDATRGHYEQYF. CDR3 coding DNA: TGTGCCAGCATTGACGCTACGAGGGGCCACTACGAGCAGTACTTC.

This rearrangement joins TRBV7-1 to TRBJ2-5; D is undetermined. TRBV7-1 carries the ORF label, with uncertain function. Trimming stripped 8 bases from V and 3 bases from J, with 7 bases between. The CDR3 is 11 residues long. The CDR3 DNA is TGTGCCAGCGAAGGAGAAGAGACCCAGTACTTC. Translating it yields CASEGEETQYF.

With regard to this clonotype: The conserved phenylalanine or tryptophan is not found at the CDR3 terminus, so this likely reflects a read error. J is TRBJ2-5 and V is TRBV6-6; 9 bases line up with TRBD1. J was trimmed by 2 bases and V by 6 bases; bases with no gene match: 7. The CDR3 is 15 residues long. The germline V gene encodes CDR1 MNHNY and CDR2 SVGAGI (reference sequence). Written as DNA, the CDR3 is TGTGCCAGCAGCCTTAACAGGGGGCAACAAGAGACCCAGTACTGC. As protein: CASSLNRGQQETQYC.

About this clonotype itself: Germline and junction disagree at one end, which may indicate a read error. The rearrangement uses TRBV6-1 and TRBJ1-1; weak D call: TRBD1 (5 bases). This CDR3 contains 14 residues. Germline V CDR1 and CDR2: MNHNS, SASEGT. The CDR3 nucleotides are TGTGCCAGCAGTCTAGAGGGGACGAACACTGAATCTTTCTTT. Translating gives CASSLEGTNTESFF.

This clonotype showed up just a few times. This sequence joins TRBV7-8 and TRBJ2-5; no clear D. The CDR3 has 13 amino acids. CDR1 is SGHVS and CDR2 is FQNEAQ in the germline V gene. V lost 7 bases, J lost 4 bases, and 13 bases lay in between. The CDR3 sequence is CASTVPGRETQYF. CDR3 nucleotides: TGTGCCAGCACCGTCCCCGGTAGAGAGACCCAGTACTTC.

This sequence joins TRBV6-2 or TRBV6-3 and TRBJ2-1, with TRBD2 as a possible D gene (5 bases). V shed 0 bases and J shed 5 bases, with 11 bases lying between them. Germline assignment: CDR1 MNHEY and CDR2 SVGEGT. The CDR3 consists of 15 residues. CDR3 sequence: CASSYSRGFNNEQFF. CDR3 DNA: TGTGCCAGCAGTTACTCGAGAGGGTTCAACAATGAGCAGTTCTTC.

The V and J genes are TRBV19 and TRBJ2-2, with TRBD1 matching 10 bases. V shed 0 bases, J shed 6 bases, and the junction held 4 bases outside the gene matches. The CDR3 totals 16 residues. Germline V gene data show CDR1 as LNHDA and CDR2 as SQIVND (reference sequence). The CDR3: CASSIEGTGVAGELFF. The CDR3 DNA reads as TGTGCCAGTAGTATAGAGGGGACAGGGGTCGCCGGGGAGCTGTTTTTT. Full variable domain (remainder filled in from reference TRBV19 and TRBJ2-2): DGGITQSPKYLFRKEGQNVTLSCEQNLNHDAMYWYRQDPGQGLRLIYYSQIVNDFQKGDIAEGYSVSREKKESFPLTVTSAQKNPTAFYLCASSIEGTGVAGELFFGEGSRLTVL.

CDR3 DNA: TGTGCCAGTAGTATCGCTCTTACGGGGGTCATGCAGTTCTTC. Its protein is CASSIALTGVMQFF. The V gene is TRBV19, the J gene TRBJ2-1; D perhaps matches TRBD2 (6 bases). CDR1 and CDR2 (germline): LNHDA, SQIVND (reference sequence). The CDR3 runs to 14 residues. With 3 bases removed from V and 12 bases from J, the gap between germline ends came to 18 bases.

This rearrangement joins TRBV6-1 to TRBJ1-5; D gene uncertain. Germline V CDR1 and CDR2: MNHNS, SASEGT. The V gene lost 2 bases and the J gene lost 0 bases, with 8 bases spanning the gap. CDR3 length: 15 amino acids. The CDR3 sequence: CASSEQTYSNQPQHF. The CDR3 nucleotides read TGTGCCAGCAGTGAACAGACGTATAGCAATCAGCCCCAGCATTTT.

The genes are TRBV4-1 and TRBJ1-6; a possible D gene is TRBD1 (6 bases). The CDR3 runs 17 residues. Trimming took off 0 bases at V and 11 bases at J, with 20 bases between the two ends. Per germline, CDR1 MGHRA and CDR2 YSYEKL. The CDR3 reads CASSQDAGARGVPPLHF. The CDR3 DNA follows: TGCGCCAGCAGCCAAGATGCGGGGGCGCGCGGAGTCCCACCCCTCCACTTT.

V and J are TRBV7-8 and TRBJ2-3; D remains ambiguous. Per the germline V gene, CDR1 is SGHVS and CDR2 is FQNEAQ. V dropped 1 base and J dropped 0 bases, with 11 bases sitting between them. This CDR3 spans 16 amino acids. The CDR3 DNA reads TGTGCCAGCAGCTTAGATCTCGAGTCTAGCACAGATACGCAGTATTTT. This encodes CASSLDLESSTDTQYF.

This chain links TRBV4-2 with TRBJ2-3; D is possibly TRBD2 (6 bases). V was trimmed by 3 bases and J by 2 bases, leaving 9 bases between them. Germline CDR1 LGHNA, CDR2 YNFKEQ. The CDR3 runs 14 residues. CDR3 coding DNA: TGTGCCAGCAGCCAGGGGGGTGTCACAGATACGCAGTATTTT. Translated: CASSQGGVTDTQYF.

Concerning this clonotype: The conserved closing phenylalanine or tryptophan is absent in this CDR3, likely reflecting a read error. This chain links TRBV7-2 with TRBJ2-1; 7 nucleotides match TRBD2. The V and J ends lost 3 bases and 8 bases, in that order; junction bases with no gene match: 7. The CDR3 sequence is 14 residues long. The germline CDR1 and CDR2 sequences are SGHTA and FQGNSA. CDR3 residues: CASSFARAGDEQFL. CDR3 coding DNA: TGTGCCAGCAGCTTTGCCAGGGCGGGAGATGAGCAGTTCTTA.

The genes are TRBV11-3 and TRBJ2-1; 10 positions agree with TRBD2. CDR1 and CDR2 from the germline V gene are SGHNT and YENEEA. The CDR3 extends over 15 amino acids. V shed 5 bases and J 9 bases; nucleotides not matched to a gene: 10. CDR3 in amino acids: CASSTGTSEPGEQFF. The CDR3 region has the DNA TGTGCCAGCAGCACAGGGACTAGCGAACCCGGTGAGCAGTTCTTC.

The chain carries TRBV28 and TRBJ2-6, with D unclear. Germline CDR1 is MDHEN and CDR2 is SYDVKM. This CDR3 spans 17 amino acids. The V and J ends lost 5 bases and 1 base respectively, with 15 bases between them. DNA for the CDR3: TGTGCCAGCAGTCCCATGGACCTCCGTTCTGGGGCCAACGTCCTGACTTTC. It encodes CASSPMDLRSGANVLTF.

Points on this clonotype: Its ends do not fully match the called genes, so a read error is possible. J is TRBJ2-5 and V is TRBV30; no clear D. The CDR3 spans 11 residues. CDR1 GTSNPN and CDR2 SVGIG come from the germline V gene (reference sequence). The CDR3 is CAWTGLETHYF. In nucleotides, the CDR3 is TGTGCCTGGACCGGGTTGGAGACCCATTACTTC.

The DNA for the CDR3 is TGTGCCAGCAGCTTCGGCCTAGCGGGAGATTTCAATGAGCAGTTCTTC. This sequence encodes CASSFGLAGDFNEQFF. This sequence joins TRBV11-3 and TRBJ2-1; 10 positions agree with TRBD2. The junction had 8 bases not matched to a gene; V was cut back by 3 bases and J by 6 bases. Germline values: CDR1 SGHNT, CDR2 YENEEA. This CDR3 has 16 amino acids.

Ten or more counts support this clonotype. The chain couples TRBV12-3 or TRBV12-4 to TRBJ1-5, with TRBD1 identical over 10 bases. The V and J ends lost 6 bases and 6 bases, in that order; junction bases with no gene match: 11. The CDR3 covers 16 residues. CDR3 region: CASRFSGTGAIQPQHF. Written as DNA, the CDR3 is TGTGCCAGCAGATTCTCGGGGACAGGGGCTATTCAGCCCCAGCATTTT.

This chain connects TRBV27 to TRBJ1-5; TRBD1 aligns across 7 bases. Germline-derived CDR1 and CDR2 are MNHEY and SMNVEV (reference sequence). The V and J ends lost 5 bases and 4 bases, in that order; junction bases with no gene match: 8. The CDR3 contains 15 residues. The CDR3 loop reads CASSGLGQVNQPQHF. The CDR3 coding sequence is TGTGCCAGCAGTGGCCTCGGACAGGTTAATCAGCCCCAGCATTTT.

This clonotype turned up a few times. This rearrangement joins TRBV11-2 to TRBJ1-1, with D maybe TRBD1 (6 bases). CDR3 length: 12 amino acids. V was clipped by 3 bases and J by 8 bases, with 10 bases between them. Germline V gene data show CDR1 as SGHAT and CDR2 as FQNNGV. The CDR3 bases are TGTGCCAGCAGCTTTTCACAGGGAGAAGCTTTCTTT. Protein: CASSFSQGEAFF.

The J gene is TRBJ2-7, the V gene TRBV6-1, with D tentatively TRBD1 or TRBD2 (5 bases each). V lost 8 bases to trimming and J lost 0 bases, with 14 bases between them. From germline, CDR1 is MNHNS and CDR2 SASEGT. CDR3 length equals 14 residues. The CDR3 DNA is TGTGCCAGCGCATGGGGACGGATCTCCTACGAGCAGTACTTC. Translation gives CASAWGRISYEQYF.

This clonotype was detected only a few times. This rearrangement joins TRBV28 to TRBJ2-5; D is possibly TRBD1 (6 bases). CDR3 size: 16 residues. The V end was cut by 3 bases, the J end by 5 bases, with 19 bases between. Germline assignment: CDR1 MDHEN and CDR2 SYDVKM. This CDR3 is CASSFLTRGGRETQYF. The CDR3 nucleotides read TGTGCCAGCAGTTTCCTAACCAGGGGCGGCCGGGAGACCCAGTACTTC.